This entry concerns a single T cell receptor (beta chain). This entry comes from a study of technical replicates of blood from several donors. The CDR3 totals 15 residues. Germline assignment: CDR1 ENHRY and CDR2 SYGVKD. V trimming: 7 bases; J trimming: 4 bases; junction bases outside the gene matches: 9. The assay was immunoSEQ multiplex PCR, and TCRdb's table has in-frame clones only and misses some. The sample gives more than 70,000 clones, roughly 96% of which show up once; less than 0.25% is in the top ten. This receptor was taken from a human donor in good health. Sample: T cells isolated from PBMCs. The V and J genes are TRBV10-3 and TRBJ2-3; 9 bases agree with TRBD2. The CDR3 reads CAITERLAGSDTQYF. CDR3 bases: TGTGCCATCACCGAGCGCCTAGCGGGGTCAGATACGCAGTATTTT.